The clone carrying this T cell receptor beta chain was recorded many times. The sample belongs to a study of early T cells in non-severe SARS-CoV-2 infection. The CDR3 spans 16 residues. V was trimmed by 6 bases and J by 0 bases, leaving 18 bases between them. CDR1 is DFQATT, CDR2 SNEGSKA, per germline (reference sequence). The library protocol tagged individual cDNA molecules with unique molecular identifiers. TCRdb reanalysed the 5' RACE reads using MiXCR and keeps one entry per CDR3 protein. The sample shows over 50,000 distinct CDR3 sequences, roughly 8% of them seen only once. Sequencing input: whole blood. This rearrangement joins TRBV20-1 to TRBJ1-5; possibly TRBD1 for D (6 bases). The source of this sequence is an adult who was a healthcare worker with PCR-confirmed SARS-CoV-2 infection or an uninfected control (not recorded which). CDR3 protein: CSAPGETPYSNQPQHF. The CDR3 DNA is TGCAGTGCCCCAGGGGAAACTCCCTATAGCAATCAGCCCCAGCATTTT.